Presented here are 21 T cell receptor beta chains from one specimen sequenced in a study of T cell repertoires in aging, cancer and after chemotherapy. Amplification of TCR beta used genomic DNA extracted from peripheral blood. TRB rearrangements spanning V, D and J were amplified using mixed TRB-A/B primers. TCRdb re-analysed the multiplex PCR reads in MiXCR, keeping a single row per CDR3 protein. Among more than 1,500 distinct CDR3 sequences listed, under 40% were seen once. Material for sequencing was blood. These receptors were collected from a human donor with a solid tumor. The donor label of this sample is uncertain.

This clonotype was seen a handful of times. V usage is TRBV19 and J usage is TRBJ2-3; D assignment may be TRBD1 or TRBD2 (5 bases each). V was trimmed by 6 bases and J by 5 bases, leaving 15 bases between them. Germline assignment: CDR1 LNHDA and CDR2 SQIVND (reference sequence). CDR3 length: 14 residues. The CDR3 region has the DNA TGTGCCAGTAGCGACGGGACCTTCAGAGATACGCAGTATTTT. Amino acids: CASSDGTFRDTQYF.

The gene calls are TRBV6-1 and TRBJ2-7; TRBD2 is a possible D gene (5 bases). Per the germline V gene, CDR1 is MNHNS and CDR2 is SASEGT. V was trimmed by 6 bases and J by 0 bases, leaving 18 bases between them. The CDR3 runs 16 residues. The CDR3 protein is CASSPRTAASSYEQYF. In nucleotides, the CDR3 is TGTGCCAGCAGCCCCCGGACTGCGGCCAGCTCCTACGAGCAGTACTTC.

CDR3 protein: CASSQGRNNEQFF. CDR3 nucleotides: TGTGCCAGCAGCCAAGGCCGGAACAATGAGCAGTTCTTC. This chain connects TRBV7-9 to TRBJ2-1; D unclear. The germline V gene encodes CDR1 SEHNR and CDR2 FQNEAQ (reference sequence). The CDR3 covers 13 residues. Trimming stripped 5 bases from V and 5 bases from J, with 10 bases between.

Turning to this clonotype: The junction shows a germline mismatch at one end, possibly a read error. The V gene is TRBV10-1, the J gene TRBJ2-5; D not certain. Germline V lookup: CDR1 WNHNN, CDR2 SYGVQD (reference sequence). The CDR3 has 12 residues. The CDR3 protein is CASSELGETQYF. The CDR3, as DNA: TGTGCCAGCAGTGAACTCGGGGAGACCCAGTACTTC.

The J gene is TRBJ2-5, the V gene TRBV5-4, with no clear D. Germline V gene data show CDR1 as SGHNT and CDR2 as YYREEE (reference sequence). The CDR3 is made up of 16 amino acids. V lost 1 base, J lost 2 bases, and 15 bases lay in between. CDR3 region: CASSLSGSQTQETQYF. CDR3 DNA sequence: TGTGCCAGCAGCTTGTCAGGCAGTCAAACACAAGAGACCCAGTACTTC.

The chain employs TRBV7-9 and TRBJ2-2, with 7 bases aligning to TRBD1. CDR3 length: 16 amino acids. Per germline, CDR1 SEHNR and CDR2 FQNEAQ (reference sequence). After removal of 5 bases from V and 4 bases from J, the junction contained 10 bases not matched to a gene. CDR3: CASSILATGFTGELFF. The CDR3 nucleotides are TGTGCCAGCAGCATCCTCGCGACAGGGTTCACCGGGGAGCTGTTTTTT.

The chain has TRBV10-3 and TRBJ2-1; tentatively, D is TRBD2 (6 bases). CDR1 and CDR2 from the germline V gene are ENHRY and SYGVKD. Trimming stripped 2 bases from V and 12 bases from J, with 11 bases between. CDR3 length equals 12 residues. The CDR3 sequence: CAISERAGLQFF. The CDR3 coding sequence is TGTGCCATCAGTGAGCGCGCGGGGCTGCAGTTCTTC.

The genes are TRBV12-3 or TRBV12-4 and TRBJ2-5; weak D call: TRBD1 (8 bases). The V end was cut by 2 bases, the J end by 4 bases, with 14 bases between. This CDR3 comprises 15 residues. The CDR3 protein is CASSLRTGRGETQYF. In DNA, the CDR3 is TGTGCCAGCAGTTTAAGGACAGGGAGGGGAGAGACCCAGTACTTC.

This chain joins TRBV28 and TRBJ2-3; TRBD1 matches at 7 bases. The CDR3 totals 16 residues. Germline loops: CDR1 MDHEN, CDR2 SYDVKM. V shed 6 bases and J 3 bases; nucleotides not matched to a gene: 12. The CDR3 here is CASSPDSTGVTDTQYF. The CDR3 DNA sequence: TGTGCCAGCAGCCCGGACAGCACAGGGGTAACAGATACGCAGTATTTT.

Sample share makes this clonotype large. This rearrangement joins TRBV6-5 to TRBJ2-7, with 9 bases fitting TRBD2. CDR3 length equals 15 residues. Germline loops: CDR1 MNHEY, CDR2 SVGAGI. Trimming at V came to 6 bases and at J to 2 bases, leaving 8 bases not matched to a gene. The CDR3 protein is CASSPSRLAAYEQYF. The CDR3 DNA follows: TGTGCCAGCAGCCCCAGTCGACTAGCGGCCTACGAGCAGTACTTC.

The rearrangement joins TRBV20-1 to TRBJ2-1; D is uncertain. Germline values: CDR1 DFQATT, CDR2 SNEGSKA (reference sequence). The ends were cut back, 2 bases at V and 9 bases at J, with 14 bases in the middle. The CDR3 has 13 amino acids. The CDR3 sequence is CSARLDQWGEQFF. The CDR3 DNA reads TGCAGTGCTAGACTGGACCAATGGGGTGAGCAGTTCTTC.

This chain joins TRBV7-9 and TRBJ1-3, with D perhaps TRBD1 (6 bases). V was pared by 5 bases and J by 0 bases, with 20 bases between. The germline gives CDR1 SEHNR, CDR2 FQNEAQ (reference sequence). The CDR3 has 18 residues. For the CDR3, the DNA is TGTGCCAGCAGCCCTAACCCAGCAGGGGTCCTCTCTGGAAACACCATATATTTT. Translated: CASSPNPAGVLSGNTIYF.

This clonotype turned up a few times. The rearrangement uses TRBV6-5 and TRBJ2-1; the match to TRBD2 covers 8 bases. The CDR3 runs to 15 residues. The germline V gene has CDR1 MNHEY and CDR2 SVGAGI. With 6 bases clipped from V and 4 bases from J, the junction kept 8 bases outside the gene matches. The CDR3 region is CASRSPGGAYNEQFF. CDR3 bases: TGTGCCAGCAGATCCCCCGGGGGGGCTTACAATGAGCAGTTCTTC.

The rearrangement links TRBV20-1 to TRBJ2-7; D is perhaps TRBD2 (5 bases). CDR3 size: 14 residues. Deletions cut 5 bases from V and 0 bases from J, with 14 bases between. Germline loops: CDR1 DFQATT, CDR2 SNEGSKA (reference sequence). In DNA, the CDR3 is TGCAGTGCTCGGGCGCCCGGGGTCTCCTACGAGCAGTACTTC. It encodes CSARAPGVSYEQYF.

This clonotype counts as large. The V and J genes are TRBV29-1 and TRBJ1-1; 8 bases match TRBD1. V was clipped by 6 bases and J by 1 base; unmatched bases: 7. Germline CDR1 and CDR2: SQVTM and ANQGSEA. This CDR3 spans 14 amino acids. CDR3 residues: CSVAQGAANTEAFF. CDR3 coding DNA: TGCAGCGTAGCTCAGGGGGCAGCGAACACTGAAGCTTTCTTT.

Remarks on this clonotype: One junction end disagrees with the germline gene, perhaps due to a read error. The gene calls are TRBV15 and TRBJ2-7; 9 positions match TRBD1. The CDR3 loop spans 14 amino acids. Looked up from germline, CDR1 is LNHNV and CDR2 is YYDKDF (reference sequence). CDR3 residues: CATSRDRAFYKQYF. DNA for the CDR3: TGTGCCACCAGCCGGGACAGGGCTTTCTACAAGCAGTACTTC.

This clonotype was counted a few times. This chain links TRBV6-5 with TRBJ2-7; 7 bases agree with TRBD1. The V gene end was trimmed by 6 bases and the J gene end by 3 bases; junction bases not matched to a gene: 8. Germline loops: CDR1 MNHEY, CDR2 SVGAGI. The CDR3 sequence is 14 residues long. CDR3 region: CASRPGQYIYEQYF. For the CDR3, the DNA is TGTGCCAGCAGACCGGGACAGTACATCTACGAGCAGTACTTC.

The V call is TRBV12-3 or TRBV12-4, the J call TRBJ1-5; D remains ambiguous. V was cut by 4 bases and J by 0 bases, with 7 bases left in between. This CDR3 is built from 14 residues. The CDR3 DNA reads as TGTGCCAGCAGTTATGTAAATAGCAATCAGCCCCAGCATTTT. This sequence encodes CASSYVNSNQPQHF.

The chain recombines TRBV25-1 with TRBJ2-1, with D maybe TRBD1 (5 bases). This CDR3 spans 16 amino acids. The V end was cut by 1 base, the J end by 2 bases, with 12 bases between. The germline V gene has CDR1 MGHDK and CDR2 SYGVNS. The CDR3 DNA reads TGTGCCAGCAGTGAATTCAAGGGGTCACCCTACAATGAGCAGTTCTTC. Its protein is CASSEFKGSPYNEQFF.

This clonotype was detected a few times. The CDR3 spells CASSTQGAGSEQYF. CDR3 bases: TGTGCCAGCAGTACCCAGGGGGCAGGTAGCGAGCAGTACTTC. The chain employs TRBV27 and TRBJ2-7; 8 bases match TRBD1. CDR1 and CDR2 from the germline V gene are MNHEY and SMNVEV (reference sequence). This CDR3 has 14 amino acids. The V segment lost 5 bases and the J segment 6 bases; nucleotides outside the gene matches: 9.

The chain carries TRBV5-1 and TRBJ1-4; 7 bases line up with TRBD1. This CDR3 is built from 16 residues. The ends lost 0 bases at V and 5 bases at J; junction bases unmatched: 7. In germline, CDR1 is SGHRS, CDR2 YFSETQ. Here the CDR3 DNA reads TGCGCCAGCAGCTTGGGTCCGGGACAGAGAAATGAAAAACTGTTTTTT. This sequence encodes CASSLGPGQRNEKLFF.